This entry lists 25 T cell receptor beta chains sequenced from one sample in a study of T cells in Graves' hyperthyroidism and ophthalmopathy. Amplified TCR beta CDR3 regions came from RNA transcripts. The HTBI set primed first-round TCR CDR3 RT-PCR. MiXCR was run by TCRdb on the multiplex PCR reads, yielding one entry per CDR3 protein. Here the sample spans approximately 300,000 distinct CDR3 sequences, over 15% being singletons. The sequenced sample was blood. The origin of the receptors is a woman aged 55-69 years with Graves' ophthalmopathy.

This clonotype was observed a single time. The V gene is TRBV6-2 or TRBV6-3, the J gene TRBJ2-1; D perhaps matches TRBD2 (5 bases). The end of the DNA is better explained by TRBJ2-7, so the J call may be wrong. Looked up from germline, CDR1 is MNHEY and CDR2 is SVGEGT. This CDR3 region has 13 residues. The CDR3 loop is CASSYQRYNEQYF. The CDR3 DNA reads TGTGCCAGCAGTTACCAGCGGTACAATGAGCAGTACTTC.

The count of this clonotype is one. The CDR3 is CASSSGQTEAFF. The CDR3 DNA is TGCGCCAGCAGCTCCGGACAGACTGAAGCTTTCTTT. The genes are TRBV4-3 and TRBJ1-1; D might be TRBD1 (6 bases). Trimming left V 5 bases short and J 5 bases short, with 9 bases between. CDR3 length: 12 residues. Germline V gene sequence: CDR1 LGHNA, CDR2 YSLEER.

This clonotype was recorded many times. This rearrangement joins TRBV5-8 to TRBJ1-4; no clear D gene. Trimming stripped 1 base from V and 6 bases from J, with 10 bases between. Germline values: CDR1 SGHTS, CDR2 YDEGEE. The CDR3 loop spans 14 amino acids. The CDR3 sequence: CASSLIGLDEKLFF. DNA of the CDR3: TGTGCCAGCAGCTTGATAGGGTTGGATGAAAAACTGTTTTTT.

The chain has TRBV19 and TRBJ2-7; no reliable D call. The V and J ends lost 2 bases and 1 base respectively, with 12 bases between them. In germline, CDR1 is LNHDA, CDR2 SQIVND (reference sequence). The CDR3 length is 15 residues. This CDR3 reads CASSIIGGASYEQYF. In DNA form, the CDR3 reads TGTGCCAGTAGTATAATCGGCGGAGCTTCCTACGAGCAGTACTTC.

J is TRBJ2-2 and V is TRBV5-5; tentatively, D is TRBD1 (5 bases). V was shortened by 2 bases and J by 1 base, with 12 bases between the two germline ends. Per germline, CDR1 SGHKS and CDR2 YYEKEE (reference sequence). The CDR3 is made up of 16 amino acids. CDR3 sequence (DNA): TGTGCCAGCAGCTTTCTTCTTAGGGGGAACACCGGGGAGCTGTTTTTT. It translates to CASSFLLRGNTGELFF.

V gene TRBV5-4 combines with J gene TRBJ2-3; TRBD2 matches 12 bases. The CDR3 runs 16 residues. The V gene end was trimmed by 4 bases and the J gene end by 3 bases; junction bases not matched to a gene: 6. Per germline, CDR1 SGHNT and CDR2 YYREEE (reference sequence). The CDR3 nucleotides are TGTGCCAGCAGCACCCTAGCGGGAGGGTTAACAGATACGCAGTATTTT. This encodes CASSTLAGGLTDTQYF.

The chain combines TRBV5-1 with TRBJ2-7; 10 bases are a match to TRBD2. J lost 9 bases, V lost 1 base, and 7 bases had no gene match. Per the germline V gene, CDR1 is SGHRS and CDR2 is YFSETQ. The CDR3 covers 14 residues. CDR3: CASSLYLAGEWQYF. In DNA, the CDR3 is TGCGCCAGCAGCTTGTACCTAGCGGGGGAATGGCAGTACTTC.

At least ten counts were recorded for this clonotype. V usage is TRBV6-5 and J usage is TRBJ2-7; D is ambiguous. Germline lookup yields CDR1 MNHEY and CDR2 SVGAGI. V lost 5 bases, J lost 0 bases, and 14 bases lay in between. The CDR3 consists of 15 residues. The CDR3 spells CASSQWVQSSYEQYF. CDR3 nucleotides: TGTGCCAGCAGTCAATGGGTACAGAGCTCCTACGAGCAGTACTTC.

This clonotype was recorded many times. V is TRBV7-3 and J is TRBJ2-1; D unresolved. Trimming cost V 4 bases and J 7 bases, with 17 bases left between them. Germline V lookup: CDR1 SGHTA, CDR2 FQGTGA. The CDR3 extends over 15 amino acids. The CDR3 protein is CASSSPGFHGNEQFF. CDR3 nucleotides: TGTGCCAGCAGCTCCCCCGGGTTCCACGGGAATGAGCAGTTCTTC.

Note on this clonotype: A read error may explain this, as a much larger clone is one base away. The rearrangement joins TRBV5-1 to TRBJ1-1; the D is unclear. V lost 0 bases and J 4 bases, leaving 7 bases between the germline ends. In germline, CDR1 is SGHRS, CDR2 YFSETQ. CDR3 length: 13 amino acids. The CDR3 sequence: CASSLEYGTEAFF. CDR3 DNA: TGCGCCAGCAGCTTGGAATATGGCACTGAAGCTTTCTTT.

This clonotype occurred many times. The gene calls are TRBV11-1 and TRBJ2-1; tentative D call: TRBD2 (6 bases). Trimming took 4 bases from V and 0 from J, leaving 16 bases between them. The CDR3 length is 17 residues. Per germline, CDR1 SGHAT and CDR2 FQDESV (reference sequence). This CDR3 is CASSSPSGTRSYNEQFF. As DNA, the CDR3 is TGTGCCAGCAGCTCACCCTCCGGGACTCGCTCCTACAATGAGCAGTTCTTC.

The chain couples TRBV7-2 to TRBJ2-7; TRBD1 agrees at 11 bases. V dropped 5 bases and J dropped 4; count of bases not matched to a gene: 7. The CDR3 length is 15 residues. From germline, CDR1 is SGHTA and CDR2 FQGNSA. CDR3 region: CASSHRTGGGYEQYF. The CDR3, as DNA: TGTGCCAGCAGCCACCGGACAGGGGGCGGGTACGAGCAGTACTTC.

This clonotype turned up a few times. This chain uses TRBV6-2 or TRBV6-3 with TRBJ2-7, with D possibly TRBD1 on 5 matching bases. The CDR3 is 11 amino acids. V was pared by 8 bases and J by 2 bases, with 7 bases between. The germline CDR1 and CDR2 sequences are MNHEY and SVGEGT. CDR3 sequence (DNA): TGTGCCAGCGGGGCTACCTACGAGCAGTACTTC. Translation: CASGATYEQYF.

With respect to this clonotype: A read error may be the cause here, since a much bigger clone is one base away. The chain uses TRBV6-1 and TRBJ2-2; 13 positions agree with TRBD2. After removal of 10 bases from V and 7 bases from J, the junction contained 12 bases not matched to a gene. The CDR3 sequence is 16 residues long. Per the germline V gene, CDR1 is MNHNS and CDR2 is SASEGT. CDR3 sequence: CATPITSGGAIGELFF. CDR3 DNA: TGTGCCACCCCCATAACTAGCGGGGGGGCCATCGGGGAGCTGTTTTTT.

This clonotype was picked up many times. The genes are TRBV18 and TRBJ1-1, with 8 bases that match TRBD1. The CDR3 extends over 14 amino acids. Trimming removed 4 bases from V and 7 bases from J; junction bases left unmatched: 8. Germline V lookup: CDR1 KGHSH, CDR2 LQKENI. CDR3 in amino acids: CASSQAQGVGEAFF. DNA for the CDR3: TGTGCCAGCTCACAGGCACAGGGGGTGGGTGAAGCTTTCTTT.

This clonotype was counted ten times or more. The chain couples TRBV20-1 to TRBJ1-1; D is unclear. Trimming left V 1 base short and J 4 bases short, with 13 bases between. The germline V gene encodes CDR1 DFQATT and CDR2 SNEGSKA (reference sequence). The CDR3 contains 14 residues. The CDR3 nucleotides are TGCAGTGCTAGAGGAAAGACACTTTCCACTGAAGCTTTCTTT. It codes for CSARGKTLSTEAFF.

The CDR3 spells CASSELPGTNGKETQYF. CDR3 nucleotide sequence: TGTGCCAGCAGTGAACTTCCCGGGACAAACGGCAAAGAGACCCAGTACTTC. The chain couples TRBV6-1 to TRBJ2-5; D possibly corresponds to TRBD1 (6 bases). The CDR3 extends over 17 amino acids. V lost 2 bases to trimming and J lost 3 bases, with 19 bases between them. Germline V CDR1 and CDR2: MNHNS, SASEGT.

The chain has TRBV25-1 and TRBJ1-2; maybe TRBD1 (6 bases). Germline CDR1 reads MGHDK; CDR2 reads SYGVNS. The CDR3 totals 16 residues. Trimming took off 3 bases at V and 1 base at J, with 15 bases between the two ends. The CDR3 bases are TGTGCCAGCAGTGATACGGGGGGGCAGCTTAACTATGGCTACACCTTC. It codes for CASSDTGGQLNYGYTF.

A single count supports this clonotype. This may arise from a read error, as a much more abundant clone is one base away. The chain links TRBV11-3 to TRBJ2-3; perhaps TRBD2 as D (6 bases). Per the germline V gene, CDR1 is SGHNT and CDR2 is YENEEA. The germline V and J ends were trimmed by 2 bases and 8 bases, with 14 bases remaining between them. The CDR3 has 14 amino acids. CDR3: CASSLSSGRGTQYF. CDR3 nucleotide sequence: TGTGCCAGCAGCTTAAGTAGCGGACGAGGTACGCAGTATTTT.

About this clonotype: The final CDR3 position lacks the conserved phenylalanine or tryptophan, pointing to a likely read error. V is TRBV15 and J is TRBJ2-5; D uncertain. This CDR3 has 13 amino acids. CDR1 LNHNV and CDR2 YYDKDF come from the germline V gene (reference sequence). The germline V and J ends were trimmed by 0 bases and 4 bases, with 6 bases remaining between them. CDR3 DNA sequence: TGTGCCACCAGCAGAGATAAGGCAGAGACCCAGTACTCC. This sequence encodes CATSRDKAETQYS.

This clonotype was seen repeatedly, ten times or more. V is TRBV7-2 and J is TRBJ1-6, with 7 bases matching TRBD1. The CDR3 runs to 14 residues. Germline values: CDR1 SGHTA, CDR2 FQGNSA. J lost 9 bases, V lost 4 bases, and 6 bases had no gene match. CDR3 sequence (DNA): TGTGCCAGCAGCTCAGGGGACAGCCGTTCACCCCTCCACTTT. Protein sequence: CASSSGDSRSPLHF.

This clonotype came up many times. V is TRBV15 and J is TRBJ1-5; a possible D gene is TRBD1 (5 bases). Germline lookup yields CDR1 LNHNV and CDR2 YYDKDF (reference sequence). V was cut by 5 bases and J by 7 bases, with 18 bases left in between. CDR3 length equals 15 residues. The CDR3 region is CATSAYGAGGQPQHF. The DNA of the CDR3 is TGTGCCACCAGCGCGTACGGGGCGGGTGGACAGCCCCAGCATTTT.

The chain carries TRBV20-1 and TRBJ2-3; 12 nucleotides agree with TRBD2. CDR3 size: 14 residues. CDR1 and CDR2 from the germline V gene are DFQATT and SNEGSKA (reference sequence). V was pared by 6 bases and J by 4 bases, with 5 bases of the junction left unmatched. CDR3 in amino acids: CSALAGGGADTQYF. The CDR3 DNA is TGCAGTGCCCTAGCGGGGGGGGGGGCAGATACGCAGTATTTT.

This clonotype was recorded many times. V gene TRBV4-3 combines with J gene TRBJ1-1, with D possibly matching TRBD1 (5 bases). The V gene lost 1 base and the J gene lost 1 base, with 13 bases spanning the gap. There are 16 residues in the CDR3. Per the germline V gene, CDR1 is LGHNA and CDR2 is YSLEER. CDR3 sequence (DNA): TGCGCCAGCAGCCAAGGGGGTGGACATTCGAACACTGAAGCTTTCTTT. It encodes CASSQGGGHSNTEAFF.

This clonotype was seen a handful of times. This rearrangement joins TRBV5-5 to TRBJ2-1, with TRBD2 matching 10 bases. The V gene's germline CDR1 is SGHKS and CDR2 YYEKEE (reference sequence). V was clipped by 2 bases and J by 2 bases; unmatched bases: 7. This CDR3 comprises 17 residues. CDR3 sequence (DNA): TGTGCCAGCAGCTTTCCTAGCGGGGGAATTACCTACAATGAGCAGTTCTTC. It codes for CASSFPSGGITYNEQFF. Full variable domain (rest looked up from reference TRBV5-5 and TRBJ2-1): DAGVTQSPTHLIKTRGQQVTLRCSPISGHKSVSWYQQVLGQGPQFIFQYYEKEERGRGNFPDRFSARQFPNYSSELNVNALLLGDSALYLCASSFPSGGITYNEQFFGPGTRLTVL.